Shown below are 18 T cell receptor beta chains from a single sample sequenced in a study of tumor-infiltrating lymphocytes in localized non-small cell lung cancer. The protocol was immunoSEQ multiplex PCR, while the TCRdb copy is restricted to in-frame clones and leaves out a portion. The sample has tens of thousands of clones, roughly three fifths seen once. Sample: lung tumor tissue. The receptors shown here come from a human donor with non-small cell lung cancer.

J is TRBJ1-2 and V is TRBV6-5; tentatively, D is TRBD1 (5 bases). Germline V gene lookup returns CDR1 MNHEY and CDR2 SVGAGI. The CDR3 has 12 amino acids. Trimming pared 5 bases from V and 6 bases from J, leaving 10 bases between. Here the CDR3 reads CASSNGGDGYTF. In DNA form, the CDR3 reads TGTGCCAGCAGTAACGGAGGGGATGGCTACACCTTC.

This clone was detected a few times. This chain connects TRBV19 to TRBJ1-1; 7 bases are a match to TRBD1. Germline V lookup: CDR1 LNHDA, CDR2 SQIVND (reference sequence). CDR3 length equals 12 residues. Losses at the gene ends were 7 bases for V and 11 bases for J; bases not matched to a gene: 10. CDR3 in amino acids: CASIARQGRAFF. CDR3 sequence (DNA): TGTGCCAGTATCGCGAGACAGGGACGCGCTTTCTTT.

This chain joins TRBV11-2 and TRBJ2-7; 8 bases are a match to TRBD2. J gave up 3 bases and V 3 bases, and 10 bases lay outside the gene matches. CDR1 and CDR2 from the germline V gene are SGHAT and FQNNGV. This CDR3 has 16 amino acids. The CDR3 bases are TGTGCCAGCAGCTTGAGCGGGGGACTCACAAACTACGAGCAGTACTTC. Amino acids: CASSLSGGLTNYEQYF.

In this sample, this clone turned up a few times. V and J are TRBV10-3 and TRBJ1-2; TRBD1 agrees at 8 bases. The V segment lost 6 bases and the J segment 6 bases; nucleotides outside the gene matches: 3. The germline V gene encodes CDR1 ENHRY and CDR2 SYGVKD. This CDR3 comprises 12 residues. CDR3 in amino acids: CAISLTGDGYTF. The CDR3 DNA reads TGTGCCATCAGCCTGACAGGGGATGGCTACACCTTC.

The gene calls are TRBV5-5 and TRBJ2-1; D perhaps matches TRBD2 (6 bases). The CDR3 length is 15 residues. The V and J ends lost 4 bases and 1 base respectively, with 12 bases between them. CDR1 and CDR2 from the germline V gene are SGHKS and YYEKEE (reference sequence). CDR3 nucleotide sequence: TGTGCCAGCAGCCTGGGACTGGAATCCTACAATGAGCAGTTCTTC. Amino acids: CASSLGLESYNEQFF.

The chain employs TRBV7-2 and TRBJ2-4; D is ambiguous. The CDR3 loop spans 14 amino acids. Trimming took 3 bases from V and 3 from J, leaving 9 bases between them. The germline V gene encodes CDR1 SGHTA and CDR2 FQGNSA. In DNA, the CDR3 is TGTGCCAGCAGCTTCGATACGTTCAAAAACATTCAGTACTTC. Translation: CASSFDTFKNIQYF.

V and J are TRBV15 and TRBJ2-7; D remains unclear. This CDR3 contains 13 residues. Germline V lookup: CDR1 LNHNV, CDR2 YYDKDF (reference sequence). The V end lost 0 bases, the J end lost 2 bases, and 5 bases lay between the germline ends. CDR3 protein: CATSRDLTYEQYF. For the CDR3, the DNA is TGTGCCACCAGCAGAGACTTAACCTACGAGCAGTACTTC.

The rearrangement uses TRBV7-2 and TRBJ2-5, with D possibly being TRBD1 (7 bases). Germline CDR1 is SGHTA and CDR2 is FQGNSA. There are 15 residues in the CDR3. V lost 5 bases and J lost 5, with 18 bases in between. The CDR3: CASSPRTGGGETQYF. In DNA, the CDR3 is TGTGCCAGCAGCCCTCGGACAGGAGGAGGGGAGACCCAGTACTTC.

CDR3 nucleotides: TGTGCTAGTGGTCCCTCTACCCAGGGGGCGCCCACTGAAGCTTTCTTT. This codes for CASGPSTQGAPTEAFF. The genes are TRBV12-5 and TRBJ1-1, with 8 nucleotides matching TRBD1. The CDR3 covers 16 residues. Germline assignment: CDR1 LGHNT and CDR2 FRNRAP. The trim removed 5 bases at V and 4 bases at J, leaving 12 bases unmatched.

V and J are TRBV11-2 and TRBJ1-4, with D tentatively TRBD1 (5 bases). V was clipped by 1 base and J by 8 bases, with 14 bases between them. Germline CDR1 and CDR2: SGHAT and FQNNGV. The CDR3 has 15 residues. The CDR3 region is CASSLGAGLREKLFF. CDR3 in DNA: TGTGCCAGCAGCTTAGGGGCAGGGCTTCGGGAAAAACTGTTTTTT.

This clone is labeled as medium-sized. Additional DNA sequences in this sample encode the identical CDR3. The chain is built from TRBV4-1 and TRBJ1-2; D is uncertain. The CDR3 totals 13 residues. V shed 0 bases and J shed 1 base, with 3 bases lying between them. CDR1 is MGHRA, CDR2 YSYEKL, per germline. CDR3 region: CASSQDSNYGYTF. In nucleotides, the CDR3 is TGCGCCAGCAGCCAAGACAGTAACTATGGCTACACCTTC.

The chain employs TRBV5-4 and TRBJ2-5; D may correspond to TRBD1 or TRBD2 (6 bases each). CDR3 length: 15 residues. Germline values: CDR1 SGHNT, CDR2 YYREEE (reference sequence). Trimming shortened V by 0 bases and J by 4 bases, and 13 bases separated the two germline ends. CDR3 loop: CASSLAMGGGETQYF. DNA of the CDR3: TGTGCCAGCAGCTTGGCCATGGGGGGCGGAGAGACCCAGTACTTC.

This chain links TRBV7-9 with TRBJ2-1; tentative D call: TRBD2 (6 bases). The CDR3 has 12 amino acids. V lost 4 bases and J lost 6, with 7 bases in between. The germline V gene has CDR1 SEHNR and CDR2 FQNEAQ (reference sequence). The CDR3 DNA sequence: TGTGCCAGCAGCTATAGCGGCAATGAGCAGTTCTTC. Its protein is CASSYSGNEQFF. Filled out from reference TRBV7-9 and TRBJ2-1, the complete variable domain reads DTGVSQNPRHKITKRGQNVTFRCDPISEHNRLYWYRQTLGQGPEFLTYFQNEAQLEKSRLLSDRFSAERPKGSFSTLEIQRTEQGDSAMYLCASSYSGNEQFFGPGTRLTVL.

The chain employs TRBV5-1 and TRBJ2-3; 10 bases are shared with TRBD2. The V segment lost 6 bases and the J segment 5 bases; nucleotides outside the gene matches: 9. CDR3 length: 15 residues. Germline V gene lookup returns CDR1 SGHRS and CDR2 YFSETQ. DNA for the CDR3: TGCGCCAGCACCCTAGCGGGAGTATCAGGAGATACGCAGTATTTT. It codes for CASTLAGVSGDTQYF.

This sequence joins TRBV5-1 and TRBJ2-3; D gene uncertain. The CDR3 covers 16 residues. The V end was cut by 0 bases, the J end by 0 bases, with 11 bases between. Per germline, CDR1 SGHRS and CDR2 YFSETQ. For the CDR3, the DNA is TGCGCCAGCAGCTTGGCAGGTAGTGCTAGCACAGATACGCAGTATTTT. Translated: CASSLAGSASTDTQYF.

This chain uses TRBV18 with TRBJ2-7; TRBD2 aligns across 7 bases. The CDR3 has 14 residues. The junction had 7 bases not matched to a gene; V was cut back by 5 bases and J by 3 bases. CDR1 and CDR2 (germline): KGHSH, LQKENI. The CDR3 DNA is TGTGCCAGCTCATCCAGCGGGGCGAACTACGAGCAGTACTTC. This gives the protein CASSSSGANYEQYF.

The chain recombines TRBV10-3 with TRBJ1-1; D unclear. V dropped 6 bases and J dropped 4 bases, with 24 bases sitting between them. Germline values: CDR1 ENHRY, CDR2 SYGVKD. CDR3 length equals 17 residues. In DNA form, the CDR3 reads TGTGCCATCAGCCCCGAACGGGGAGGAGTGGTAGGCACTGAAGCTTTCTTT. Its protein product is CAISPERGGVVGTEAFF.

The V call is TRBV10-3, the J call TRBJ1-1; tentatively, D is TRBD1 (6 bases). In germline, CDR1 is ENHRY, CDR2 SYGVKD. The CDR3 spans 13 residues. V gave up 7 bases and J gave up 1 base, with 10 bases separating them. The CDR3 sequence: CAITGQPNTEAFF. CDR3 nucleotide sequence: TGTGCCATCACGGGACAACCGAACACTGAAGCTTTCTTT.